This T cell receptor (beta chain) was identified during a study of shared clonotypes between healthy human individuals. General study findings and limits: Sequencing depth was predicted to influence how clonotypes are shared among donors. What rarefaction showed was incomplete sorted-subset sequencing despite large depth.

Trimming removed 4 bases at V and 0 bases at J, with 14 bases between. CDR1 and CDR2 from the germline V gene are SGHNT and YYREEE (reference sequence). This CDR3 comprises 16 residues. Only one count was recorded for this clone. Its cognate antigen is unknown. Repertoires were generated with immunoSEQ multiplex PCR, while TCRdb's copy carries only in-frame clones and drops some. This sample yields approximately 740,000 clones, of which roughly 70% are seen a single time; 1.7% belongs to the top ten. Subsets obtained from CD4+ cells comprised CD45RA+ naive and CD45RA-negative memory cells. J is TRBJ2-1 and V is TRBV5-4, with D unresolved. This sequence was found in a woman under 40 in good health. The specimen was memory CD4+ T cells sorted from blood. Sample subset: CD45RA-negative fraction. Here the CDR3 DNA reads TGTGCCAGCAGCCGTCCGCGGCAGTCCTCCTACAATGAGCAGTTCTTC. Translated: CASSRPRQSSYNEQFF.